This T cell receptor beta chain was identified in a study of T cell changes during pregnancy in multiple sclerosis. The data were produced by immunoSEQ multiplex PCR, yet TCRdb's version contains in-frame clones alone and is incomplete. The table lists about 68,000 clones, roughly 92% of them singletons. Germline V gene data show CDR1 as MGHRA and CDR2 as YSYEKL. V was pared by 1 base and J by 4 bases, with 11 bases between. The CDR3 sequence is 15 residues long. The receptor's source is a female donor in good health, enrolled as a control in a pregnancy study. This sequence joins TRBV4-1 and TRBJ2-1; D is perhaps TRBD1 (6 bases). The specimen was peripheral blood, collected after pregnancy. The CDR3 nucleotides read TGCGCCAGCAGCCAAGTGGGGACACCGTACAATGAGCAGTTCTTC. It yields the protein CASSQVGTPYNEQFF.